These 24 T cell receptor beta chains were all obtained from the same sample, sequenced in a study of blood T cells in healthy people across ages (dated by TCRdb to about 2015). Libraries were made using 5' RACE. The data were produced on an Illumina HiSeq 2500. A second PCR of roughly 6 to 12 cycles was performed with a sample-barcoded 5' primer and a J-beta primer mix. Using fastp trimming at Q25 and MiXCR clonotype assembly, TCRdb reanalyzed the public sequencing data and kept in-frame beta chains. Merged by CDR3 protein, the rows form single entries marked with the most common genes and DNA. For this sample the table gives under 1 million distinct CDR3 sequences, of which around 42% were detected only once. Around 21% of the sample is held by the ten biggest clonotypes. Input material: blood. The receptor source for this set is a man in his 60s in good health.

The chain combines TRBV18 with TRBJ2-1; D is uncertain. Trimming left V 6 bases short and J 7 bases short, with 13 bases between. Germline-derived CDR1 and CDR2 are KGHSH and LQKENI. The CDR3 spans 13 residues. CDR3 residues: CASSPKTDNEQFF. CDR3 DNA sequence: TGTGCCAGCTCGCCGAAAACAGATAATGAGCAGTTCTTC.

This clonotype came up many times. This sequence joins TRBV28 and TRBJ2-7; TRBD1 agrees at 8 bases. CDR1 and CDR2 from the germline V gene are MDHEN and SYDVKM. V shed 7 bases, J shed 2 bases, and the junction held 10 bases outside the gene matches. The CDR3 has 15 residues. In DNA form, the CDR3 reads TGTGCCAGCACCTCACAGGGGGGAGGCACCTACGAGCAGTACTTC. Translating gives CASTSQGGGTYEQYF.

This clonotype was picked up a small number of times. The CDR3 DNA is TGTGCCAGCAGCCAACCAGGGAGAGATACGCAGTATTTT. It translates to CASSQPGRDTQYF. V is TRBV3-1 and J is TRBJ2-3; D tentatively fits TRBD1 or TRBD2 (5 bases each). The CDR3 runs to 13 residues. CDR1 LGHDT and CDR2 YNNKEL come from the germline V gene (reference sequence). V lost 2 bases and J lost 5, with 8 bases in between.

This clonotype was recorded a few times. At one of its ends the junction is not consistent with the germline gene, which may arise from a read error. The chain recombines TRBV7-2 with TRBJ2-5; tentatively, D is TRBD2 (7 bases). The CDR3 extends over 14 amino acids. Per germline, CDR1 SGHTA and CDR2 FQGNSA. The CDR3 is CASSLRGAQGTQYF. CDR3 nucleotides: TGTGCCAGCAGCTTACGGGGGGCCCAAGGGACCCAGTACTTC.

This clonotype was recorded a few times. The chain is built from TRBV7-9 and TRBJ2-1; D possibly matches TRBD1 or TRBD2 (5 bases each). V was pared by 2 bases and J by 9 bases, with 14 bases between. This CDR3 region has 14 residues. The germline gives CDR1 SEHNR, CDR2 FQNEAQ (reference sequence). CDR3: CASSLISSGTEQFF. The CDR3 bases are TGTGCCAGCAGCTTAATTAGTTCGGGGACTGAGCAGTTCTTC.

The rearrangement joins TRBV7-2 to TRBJ2-7; D is ambiguous. V gave up 5 bases and J gave up 2 bases, with 13 bases separating them. The CDR3 is 14 residues long. CDR1 is SGHTA and CDR2 is FQGNSA in the germline V gene. Here the CDR3 DNA reads TGTGCCAGCAGCGTAGGGAAGGGCGCCTACGAGCAGTACTTC. Protein product: CASSVGKGAYEQYF.

The gene calls are TRBV20-1 and TRBJ2-7; TRBD2 is a possible D gene (7 bases). The DNA end is a closer match to TRBJ2-5, so the J assignment may be wrong. The germline CDR1 and CDR2 sequences are DFQATT and SNEGSKA (reference sequence). CDR3 length: 15 residues. The CDR3, as DNA: TGCAGTGCCTCACAGGGACTACCCGGCGGAGAGACCCAGTACTTC. It translates to CSASQGLPGGETQYF.

V gene TRBV11-3 combines with J gene TRBJ2-1; TRBD1 might be the D (5 bases). This CDR3 comprises 13 residues. In germline, CDR1 is SGHNT, CDR2 YENEEA. The V and J ends lost 5 bases and 10 bases respectively, with 15 bases between them. The CDR3 sequence: CASSRQRWGEQFF. The CDR3 region has the DNA TGTGCCAGCAGCCGACAGCGTTGGGGAGAGCAGTTCTTC.

Of note for this clonotype: The junction shows a germline mismatch at one end, possibly a read error. V and J are TRBV6-2 or TRBV6-3 and TRBJ1-6, with a tentative D call TRBD1 (6 bases). Germline-derived CDR1 and CDR2 are MNHEY and SVGEGT. CDR3 length equals 21 residues. The CDR3: CASSYSAVFGGPWSKHSPLHF. CDR3 nucleotides: TGTGCCAGCAGCTACTCGGCGGTTTTTGGGGGGCCTTGGAGTAAGCATTCACCCCTCCACTTT.

V gene TRBV6-1 combines with J gene TRBJ2-1, with TRBD1 matching over 9 bases. Germline CDR1 is MNHNS and CDR2 is SASEGT. CDR3 length: 18 amino acids. V gave up 2 bases and J gave up 5 bases; unmatched junction bases: 13. The CDR3 DNA follows: TGTGCCAGCAGTGAAATCGGTCGAGGACAGGGGAGAAACAATGAGCAGTTCTTC. This codes for CASSEIGRGQGRNNEQFF.

CDR3 sequence (DNA): TGTGCCAGCAGCGGACAGGGCCAAACAGGGCCCCAGCATTTT. Its protein product is CASSGQGQTGPQHF. This chain joins TRBV2 and TRBJ1-5; 8 bases map to TRBD1. V lost 6 bases, J lost 9 bases, and 10 bases stayed unmatched. The CDR3 covers 14 residues. Germline loops: CDR1 SNHLY, CDR2 FYNNEI.

V and J are TRBV5-1 and TRBJ2-7, with D possibly being TRBD1 (6 bases). CDR1 is SGHRS, CDR2 YFSETQ, per germline. CDR3 length: 13 residues. V was shortened by 4 bases and J by 7 bases, with 15 bases between the two germline ends. The CDR3 region is CASSKDSYNEQYF. DNA of the CDR3: TGCGCCAGCAGCAAGGACAGCTACAATGAGCAGTACTTC.

This clonotype was detected once. J is TRBJ1-6 and V is TRBV20-1; D gene ambiguous. The CDR3 has 13 amino acids. Germline CDR1 reads DFQATT; CDR2 reads SNEGSKA (reference sequence). V dropped 0 bases and J dropped 6 bases, with 6 bases sitting between them. The CDR3 protein is CSAREQTNSPLHF. CDR3 in DNA: TGCAGTGCTAGAGAACAGACTAATTCACCCCTCCACTTT.

V and J are TRBV29-1 and TRBJ2-3, with unresolved D. Trimming removed 5 bases from V and 4 bases from J, with 4 bases in between. This CDR3 region has 10 residues. The germline V gene has CDR1 SQVTM and CDR2 ANQGSEA. The chain's CDR3 is CSVSPDTQYF. CDR3 in DNA: TGCAGCGTTTCCCCAGATACGCAGTATTTT.

The rearrangement uses TRBV27 and TRBJ2-7; the D gene is possibly TRBD2 (6 bases). The germline gives CDR1 MNHEY, CDR2 SMNVEV (reference sequence). Trimming shortened V by 8 bases and J by 6 bases, and 20 bases separated the two germline ends. The CDR3 has 14 amino acids. DNA of the CDR3: TGTGCCAGCCGCCGGGACTCCTACATCTCCGAGCAGTACTTC. It encodes CASRRDSYISEQYF.

The rearrangement joins TRBV7-2 to TRBJ1-2; a weak D match, TRBD1 (6 bases). The germline V gene encodes CDR1 SGHTA and CDR2 FQGNSA. The V end lost 5 bases, the J end lost 5 bases, and 21 bases lay between the germline ends. The CDR3 sequence is 16 residues long. The CDR3 sequence: CASSRTRDTTSYGYTF. The CDR3 DNA reads TGTGCCAGCAGCAGGACCCGGGACACGACCTCGTATGGCTACACCTTC.

Turning to this clonotype: The junction departs from germline at one end; a sequencing error may be responsible. The chain combines TRBV5-6 with TRBJ2-7; D unclear. Germline values: CDR1 SGHDT, CDR2 YYEEEE. This CDR3 is built from 15 residues. The CDR3 region is CVSSFVGQGTYEQYF. Here the CDR3 DNA reads TGTGTCAGCAGCTTTGTCGGCCAAGGGACCTACGAGCAGTACTTC.

The rearrangement joins TRBV14 to TRBJ2-7; no clear D gene. V was pared by 1 base and J by 6 bases, with 4 bases between. The CDR3 runs 11 residues. Germline V gene sequence: CDR1 SGHDN, CDR2 FVKESK. CDR3 sequence reads: CASSQVAEQYF. DNA for the CDR3: TGTGCCAGCAGCCAAGTTGCCGAGCAGTACTTC.

The CDR3 nucleotides read TGTGCCAGCAGTTTTCGCATGGGACGTTCTACCGGGGAGCTGTTTTTT. Translated: CASSFRMGRSTGELFF. The chain joins TRBV28 to TRBJ2-2, with D possibly called TRBD1 or TRBD2 (5 bases each). V lost 3 bases and J lost 5, with 16 bases in between. The CDR3 has 16 amino acids. Germline CDR1 and CDR2: MDHEN and SYDVKM.

Of note for this clonotype: One junction end disagrees with the germline gene, perhaps due to a read error. This chain connects TRBV9 to TRBJ2-3; D is uncertain. CDR1 and CDR2 from the germline V gene are SGDLS and YYNGEE. The CDR3 runs to 15 residues. The CDR3 coding sequence is TGTGCCAGCGGCGTAGGCGCACCTAGCACAGATACGCAGTATTTT. Translated: CASGVGAPSTDTQYF. The full variable domain, in which reference TRBV9 and TRBJ2-3 provide the parts outside the CDR3, is DSGVTQTPKHLITATGQRVTLRCSPRSGDLSVYWYQQSLDQGLQFLIQYYNGEERAKGNILERFSAQQFPDLHSELNLSSLELGDSALYFCASGVGAPSTDTQYFGPGTRLTVL.

The chain is built from TRBV6-2 or TRBV6-3 and TRBJ1-2; 7 bases fit TRBD1. The CDR3 consists of 15 residues. Germline values: CDR1 MNHEY, CDR2 SVGEGT. The ends lost 4 bases at V and 3 bases at J; junction bases unmatched: 8. CDR3 sequence reads: CASSSTVTGDYGYTF. DNA of the CDR3: TGTGCCAGCAGTTCGACGGTCACAGGGGACTATGGCTACACCTTC.

The chain joins TRBV20-1 to TRBJ2-5, with TRBD1 matching over 7 bases. V was clipped by 2 bases and J by 11 bases; unmatched bases: 17. The germline V gene has CDR1 DFQATT and CDR2 SNEGSKA (reference sequence). The CDR3 length is 15 residues. The CDR3 DNA reads as TGCAGTGCTAGACTACAGGGGCGCCGGTACAATGAGCAGTACTTC. Translating it yields CSARLQGRRYNEQYF.

The J gene is TRBJ2-5, the V gene TRBV20-1; 8 bases agree with TRBD1. The J call may be faulty, since TRBJ2-7 better matches the DNA end. This CDR3 spans 14 amino acids. Germline CDR1 is DFQATT and CDR2 is SNEGSKA (reference sequence). CDR3 protein: CSARVAQGASEQYF. The CDR3 bases are TGCAGTGCTAGAGTGGCGCAGGGGGCGAGCGAGCAGTACTTC.

In regard to this clonotype: The germline gene is not matched at one end of the junction; a read error may be the cause. This chain links TRBV5-1 with TRBJ1-2; possible D gene TRBD1, 5 bases. There are 14 residues in the CDR3. Germline CDR1 and CDR2: SGHRS and YFSETQ. CDR3 coding DNA: TGCGCCAGCAGCGAGAAGGCACAGGACTATGGTTACACCTTC. Translated, it gives CASSEKAQDYGYTF.